A single sample is the source of the 14 T cell receptor beta chains below, sequenced in a study of OX40 agonist ivuxolimab in advanced cancers. This table comes from immunoSEQ multiplex PCR, and its TCRdb copy is limited to in-frame clones, with some not included. The data hold roughly 60,000 clones, with under 95% observed a single time. The sample in question was CD4+ or CD8+ T cells sorted from blood, obtained in a trial of the OX40 agonist ivuxolimab. These receptors all come from an adult with an advanced solid tumor such as melanoma, head and neck, liver or kidney cancer.

The chain employs TRBV5-1 and TRBJ2-2, with 8 bases matching TRBD2. CDR1 and CDR2 (germline): SGHRS, YFSETQ. V shed 0 bases and J 5 bases; nucleotides not matched to a gene: 3. The CDR3 has 15 amino acids. This CDR3 is CASSLAASGTGELFF. Written as DNA, the CDR3 is TGCGCCAGCAGCTTGGCCGCTAGCGGGACCGGGGAGCTGTTTTTT.

The J gene is TRBJ1-6, the V gene TRBV6-1, with D hard to call. Trimming shortened V by 5 bases and J by 7 bases, and 15 bases separated the two germline ends. Germline assignment: CDR1 MNHNS and CDR2 SASEGT. CDR3 length: 15 residues. The CDR3 nucleotides are TGTGCCAGCAGTACTCAAGACCACAGCAATTCACCCCTCCACTTT. Translation gives CASSTQDHSNSPLHF.

The rearrangement links TRBV28 to TRBJ2-5; 9 bases are a match to TRBD2. Germline values: CDR1 MDHEN, CDR2 SYDVKM. CDR3 size: 13 residues. V lost 10 bases, J lost 2 bases, and 5 bases stayed unmatched. CDR3 DNA sequence: TGTGCCATCACTAGCGGGCCACAAGAGACCCAGTACTTC. Its protein is CAITSGPQETQYF.

This chain's CDR3 is CAWSVTSSGSNEQYF. DNA of the CDR3: TGTGCCTGGAGTGTAACGTCTAGCGGGAGCAACGAGCAGTACTTC. The J gene is TRBJ2-7, the V gene TRBV30; 10 bases are a match to TRBD2. The CDR3 sequence is 15 residues long. The V gene's germline CDR1 is GTSNPN and CDR2 SVGIG (reference sequence). V was clipped by 0 bases and J by 5 bases; unmatched bases: 7.

Only one count was recorded for this clone. The rearrangement uses TRBV5-1 and TRBJ1-1, with 7 nucleotides matching TRBD1. CDR1 is SGHRS and CDR2 is YFSETQ in the germline V gene. This CDR3 has 14 residues. J lost 4 bases, V lost 2 bases, and 5 bases had no gene match. CDR3 protein: CASSFTGVGTEAFF. In nucleotides, the CDR3 is TGCGCCAGCAGCTTCACAGGGGTTGGCACTGAAGCTTTCTTT.

This chain uses TRBV28 with TRBJ1-1; D perhaps matches TRBD1 (6 bases). Trimming stripped 5 bases from V and 2 bases from J, with 21 bases between. The CDR3 spans 17 residues. Germline assignment: CDR1 MDHEN and CDR2 SYDVKM. The CDR3 DNA follows: TGTGCCAGCAGTAAGACCGGGACACAAAGGCGTAACACTGAAGCTTTCTTT. Its translation is CASSKTGTQRRNTEAFF.

The rearrangement uses TRBV6-1 and TRBJ2-7, with D uncertain. The V gene's germline CDR1 is MNHNS and CDR2 SASEGT. V lost 3 bases and J lost 3, with 9 bases in between. The CDR3 consists of 13 residues. CDR3 in amino acids: CASSEQPIYEQYF. CDR3 nucleotide sequence: TGTGCCAGCAGTGAGCAGCCAATCTACGAGCAGTACTTC.

This rearrangement joins TRBV5-4 to TRBJ2-7; 8 bases match TRBD2. After removal of 4 bases from V and 2 bases from J, the junction contained 8 bases not matched to a gene. In germline, CDR1 is SGHNT, CDR2 YYREEE (reference sequence). This CDR3 spans 15 amino acids. The CDR3 DNA reads TGTGCCAGCAGCAGTAGGGGCGGGGGGACCTACGAGCAGTACTTC. Amino acids: CASSSRGGGTYEQYF. The complete variable domain, with remaining parts taken from reference TRBV5-4 and TRBJ2-7, reads ETGVTQSPTHLIKTRGQQVTLRCSSQSGHNTVSWYQQALGQGPQFIFQYYREEENGRGNFPPRFSGLQFPNYSSELNVNALELDDSALYLCASSSRGGGTYEQYFGPGTRLTVT.

The chain links TRBV5-1 to TRBJ1-1; D not resolved. This CDR3 is 13 amino acids long. Germline CDR1 SGHRS, CDR2 YFSETQ. V lost 1 base and J lost 7, with 11 bases in between. As DNA, the CDR3 is TGCGCCAGCAGCTTGATCGGAGGAGGTGAAGCTTTCTTT. Translation gives CASSLIGGGEAFF.

The rearrangement uses TRBV4-2 and TRBJ2-4; TRBD2 matches 12 bases. Germline lookup yields CDR1 LGHNA and CDR2 YNFKEQ. The CDR3 length is 20 residues. V lost 1 base, J lost 0 bases, and 10 bases stayed unmatched. This chain's CDR3 is CASSQVHGTSGSLAKNIQYF. The CDR3 nucleotides are TGTGCCAGCAGCCAAGTGCACGGGACTAGCGGGTCACTAGCCAAAAACATTCAGTACTTC.

V usage is TRBV27 and J usage is TRBJ2-5; TRBD2 matches at 8 bases. The V and J ends lost 6 bases and 9 bases, in that order; junction bases with no gene match: 15. This CDR3 contains 15 residues. CDR1 MNHEY and CDR2 SMNVEV come from the germline V gene (reference sequence). In DNA, the CDR3 is TGTGCCAGCAGGGTCAGCACCGGGACTAGGGGCGCCCAGTACTTC. Translated: CASRVSTGTRGAQYF.

This clone has just one count. The rearrangement joins TRBV5-8 to TRBJ1-4, with D possibly being TRBD1 (6 bases). The CDR3 spans 14 residues. Trimming shortened V by 4 bases and J by 1 base, and 8 bases separated the two germline ends. CDR1 is SGHTS and CDR2 is YDEGEE in the germline V gene. CDR3 loop: CASSQGLTNEKLFF. CDR3 DNA sequence: TGTGCCAGCAGCCAGGGGTTAACTAATGAAAAACTGTTTTTT.

This chain connects TRBV27 to TRBJ1-2, with a possible D match to TRBD1 (5 bases). There are 15 residues in the CDR3. V gave up 2 bases and J gave up 4 bases, with 14 bases separating them. Germline V CDR1 and CDR2: MNHEY, SMNVEV (reference sequence). The CDR3 sequence is CASSLAGRGPYGYTF. The DNA of the CDR3 is TGTGCCAGCAGTTTAGCGGGACGGGGCCCCTATGGCTACACCTTC.

The V gene is TRBV7-9, the J gene TRBJ1-1, with D tentatively TRBD1 (5 bases). CDR3 length: 14 residues. CDR1 and CDR2 (germline): SEHNR, FQNEAQ (reference sequence). The ends were cut back, 5 bases at V and 1 base at J, with 11 bases in the middle. The CDR3 sequence: CASSPDSQNTEAFF. The CDR3 DNA is TGTGCCAGCAGCCCCGACAGCCAGAACACTGAAGCTTTCTTT.